The present entry profiles one T cell receptor (beta chain) with its context. The sample comes from a study of cytomegalovirus exposure and HLA in healthy donors. The study ran its PCR with 60 Vbeta and 13 Jbeta primers. Clones were read by immunoSEQ multiplex PCR, and TCRdb kept only the in-frame ones, dropping some. The sample has fewer than 250,000 clones; about 75% are singletons. This sequence originates from a male donor in good health and CMV-seronegative. Sequenced sample: PBMCs.

In nucleotides, the CDR3 is TGTGCCAGCAGCCAAGGGAGGACAGGGAGTTTAAAAGAGACCCAGTACTTC. Translated: CASSQGRTGSLKETQYF. This chain connects TRBV4-2 to TRBJ2-5, with 8 positions matching TRBD1. The CDR3 consists of 17 residues. Losses at the gene ends were 1 base for V and 3 bases for J; bases not matched to a gene: 10. CDR1 and CDR2 from the germline V gene are LGHNA and YNFKEQ.